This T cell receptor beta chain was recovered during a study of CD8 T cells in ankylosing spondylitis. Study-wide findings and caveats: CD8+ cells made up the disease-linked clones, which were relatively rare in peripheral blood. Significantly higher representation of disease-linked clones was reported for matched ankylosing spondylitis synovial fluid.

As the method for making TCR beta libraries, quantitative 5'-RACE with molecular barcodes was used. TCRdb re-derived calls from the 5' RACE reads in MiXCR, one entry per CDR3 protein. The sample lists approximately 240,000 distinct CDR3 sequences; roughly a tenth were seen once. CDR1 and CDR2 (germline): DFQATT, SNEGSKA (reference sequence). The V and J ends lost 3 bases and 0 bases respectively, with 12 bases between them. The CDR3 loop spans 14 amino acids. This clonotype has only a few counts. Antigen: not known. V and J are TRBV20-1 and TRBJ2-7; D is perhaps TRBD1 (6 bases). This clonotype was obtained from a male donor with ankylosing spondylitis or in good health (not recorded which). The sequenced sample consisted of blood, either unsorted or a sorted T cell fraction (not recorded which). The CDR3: CSASPVGGSYEQYF. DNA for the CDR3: TGCAGTGCTAGCCCTGTAGGGGGCTCCTACGAGCAGTACTTC.